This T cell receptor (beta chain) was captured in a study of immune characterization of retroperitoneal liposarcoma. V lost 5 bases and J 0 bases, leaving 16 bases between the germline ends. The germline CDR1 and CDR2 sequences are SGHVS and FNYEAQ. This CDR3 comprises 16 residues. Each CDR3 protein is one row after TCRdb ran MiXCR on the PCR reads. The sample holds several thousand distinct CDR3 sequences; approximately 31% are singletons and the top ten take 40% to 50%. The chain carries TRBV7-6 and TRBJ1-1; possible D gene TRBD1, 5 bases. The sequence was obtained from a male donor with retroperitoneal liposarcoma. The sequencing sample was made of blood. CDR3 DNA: TGTGCCAGCAGCAACGACCGGACACTCATGAACACTGAAGCTTTCTTT. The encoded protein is CASSNDRTLMNTEAFF.